The clone carrying this TCR beta chain was seen a few times. Its antigen remains unknown. The authors ran a second PCR of 7 to 11 cycles using a sample-barcoded 5' primer and a J-beta primer mix. Using its own MiXCR run on the 5' RACE reads, TCRdb lists one record per CDR3 protein. The data contain 590,000 or so distinct CDR3 sequences, about 30% of them singletons. This entry belongs to a study of blood T cells in healthy people across ages. Study-level results: Relative to aged donors, long-lived donors carried more naive CD4+ cells and displayed higher diversity. Higher naive T cell percentage went strongly together with higher TCR beta diversity. The fall in TCR beta diversity per million T cells was roughly linear with age.

Sequencing was done on a sample of blood. The source is a woman at least 80 years old in good health.

For the CDR3, the DNA is TGTGCCAGCAGCTCGACCCGCACAATTGAAAAACTGTTTTTT. Translated, it gives CASSSTRTIEKLFF. V gene TRBV7-8 combines with J gene TRBJ1-4; D ambiguous. Per the germline V gene, CDR1 is SGHVS and CDR2 is FQNEAQ. CDR3 length: 14 amino acids. Trimming removed 4 bases at V and 7 bases at J, with 13 bases between. Looking up the rest from reference TRBV7-8 and TRBJ1-4 gives the full variable domain: GAGVSQSPRYKVAKRGQDVALRCDPISGHVSLFWYQQALGQGPEFLTYFQNEAQLDKSGLPSDRFFAERPEGSVSTLKIQRTQQEDSAVYLCASSSTRTIEKLFFGSGTQLSVL.